This TCR beta chain was recovered during a study of cytomegalovirus exposure and HLA in healthy donors. Researchers ran the PCR with 60 Vbeta and 13 Jbeta primers. Assay used: immunoSEQ multiplex PCR; TCRdb lists only in-frame clones, some missing. The table has approximately 200,000 clones, roughly 80% seen once. Points from the study as a whole: As a later analysis showed, a missense DCLRE1C variant was linked to trimming of TCR beta V- and J-genes. Data from an earlier analysis indicated that most TCR beta V segments were productive either about 87% or about 30% of the time.

For this clone: Its target is not known.

Healthy donors of bone marrow made up the group. Sequenced sample: PBMCs. The clonotype originates from a middle-aged man in good health and CMV-seronegative.

The CDR3 DNA reads TGTGCCAGCAGTGGTCCCAACCAAGAGACCCAGTACTTC. It encodes CASSGPNQETQYF. The chain employs TRBV2 and TRBJ2-5; unclear D gene. Germline CDR1 reads SNHLY; CDR2 reads FYNNEI. V was shortened by 4 bases and J by 0 bases, with 6 bases between the two germline ends. This CDR3 comprises 13 residues.